The source of this T cell receptor (beta chain) is a study of T-cell reconstitution after alpha-beta-depleted transplantation in children. The sample holds a few counts of this clonotype. A library of TCRbeta sequences, prepared with unique molecular identifiers, was generated. One entry per CDR3 protein results from TCRdb running MiXCR on the PCR reads. The sample carries fewer than 450,000 distinct CDR3 sequences, around 15% recorded once. The TCR originated in a male patient between 2 and 10 years old who had a stem cell transplant for acute lymphoblastic leukemia, so the T cells may come from the graft donor. Sequencing used PBMCs, mostly from graft donor cells, obtained 360 days after TCRalphabeta/CD19-depleted stem cell transplant.

This CDR3 reads CASSFPFGQGQNTGELFF. The CDR3 region has the DNA TGTGCCAGCAGTTTCCCCTTCGGACAGGGGCAGAACACCGGGGAGCTGTTTTTT. The chain has TRBV28 and TRBJ2-2; TRBD1 aligns across 9 bases. The CDR3 sequence is 18 residues long. Germline V gene sequence: CDR1 MDHEN, CDR2 SYDVKM. Trimming at V came to 3 bases and at J to 1 base, leaving 9 bases not matched to a gene.